Listed below are T cell receptor beta chains from one sample, sequenced in a study of cytomegalovirus exposure and HLA in healthy donors. Repertoires were generated with immunoSEQ multiplex PCR, while TCRdb's copy carries only in-frame clones and drops some. The table lists about 120,000 clones, roughly 76% of them singletons. Sample: PBMCs. The origin of the receptors is a man aged 25-40 years in good health and CMV-seronegative. The conserved cysteine and the conserved F or W are not part of the CDR3 here. The size field is filled for only some rows; it gives once, few, many or a size class.

clone_size,v_call,cdr3_aa
-,TRBV7-9,ASSRKPPGHQTGEQF
-,TRBV5-4,ASSPGGGADTQY
-,TRBV5-1,ASSSGRGNSYEQY
-,TRBV4-1,ASSLGLASYEQY
-,TRBV5-1,ASSQGQVKETQY
-,TRBV10-1,ASSYGGTGKYNEQF
-,TRBV28,ASRSSEAF
once,TRBV5-1,ASSFRDSAETQY
-,TRBV28,ASKPSHNSPLH
-,TRBV4-1,ASSQVWQGNSPLH
-,TRBV7-2,ASSRGTGTSGVSSYEQY
once,TRBV18,ASSPGTGDYEQY
-,TRBV5-6,ASSPNQGFLFNEQF
-,TRBV10-2,ASRGAKWNEQF
once,TRBV28,ASSLSDRANYGYT
-,TRBV7-2,ASSLYSGNTIY
-,TRBV25-1,ASSSGGGKGEKLF
-,TRBV11-2,ASSLVGGPSYEQY
-,TRBV2,ASSRGTTQFPGGYEQY
-,TRBV18,ASSPPTTGVPETQY
-,TRBV27,ASSFGTGDEQY
-,TRBV21-1,ASSNRGRNQPQH
-,TRBV19,ASTTLGGESSYNEQF
-,TRBV2,ASSLDREVEQF
few,TRBV28,ASSLSDRDHGYT
-,TRBV6-5,ASSFRTGWVTEQF
-,TRBV5-6,ASSRQGTYEQY
-,TRBV28,ASSSGGASGNTIY
-,TRBV28,ASSLVAGSFYEQY
-,TRBV2,ASSVGQGEGSPLH
-,TRBV10-1,ASSGLEDTQY
-,TRBV19,ASREPSGGVYNEQF
few,TRBV9,ASSVLGRSTDTQY
-,TRBV29-1,SVPGRPYGYT
few,TRBV6-4,ASSDSIRGDNEQF
-,TRBV5-1,ASSLNKDTDTQY
-,TRBV7-9,ASSLHSYEQY
-,TRBV15,ATSRDVAGAPYNEQF
-,TRBV5-6,ASSSNGQENYGYT
-,TRBV28,ASRYRDLAKNIQY
-,TRBV5-1,ASSLDELSPLH
-,TRBV4-3,ASSQDRQGYYEQY
-,TRBV5-1,ASSVVGAGDSVEQY
few,TRBV11-2,ASSWRGTYNEQF
-,TRBV29-1,SALTGGINEKLF
-,TRBV7-9,ASSPSGGTGELF
-,TRBV7-2,ASSLVPQGIAGNTIY
-,TRBV7-8,ASSLGRAGANGLT
-,TRBV6-1,ASNPLGVPETQY
-,TRBV9,ASSVDWTTHEQY
-,TRBV6-6,ASGGGSYEKLF
-,TRBV30,AWRSRVNTGELF
-,TRBV5-1,ASSPTSGGDNEQF
-,TRBV19,ASTGQGARNEQF